This T cell receptor (beta chain) was identified in a study of blood T cell repertoires in COVID-19. A remark on this clone: The identical CDR3 is also encoded by other nucleotide sequences in the sample.

V lost 4 bases to trimming and J lost 2 bases, with 8 bases between them. There are 13 residues in the CDR3. Germline V lookup: CDR1 LGHDT, CDR2 YNNKEL (reference sequence). TCRdb's table, derived via immunoSEQ multiplex PCR, lists solely in-frame clones and lacks some. This table has about 220,000 clones, 82% appearing once. Sequences were obtained from peripheral blood. The chain combines TRBV3-1 (or the pseudogene TRBV3-2) with TRBJ1-2, with a tentative D call TRBD1 (6 bases). The sequence was obtained from a woman of 80 years or more with acute or convalescent COVID-19. The CDR3 nucleotides read TGTGCCAGCAGCCCGACAGGCAACTATGGCTACACCTTC. This translates into CASSPTGNYGYTF.